This T cell receptor (beta chain) appears in the sequencing data of a study of T cells after yellow fever vaccination. V lost 5 bases to trimming and J lost 4 bases, with 11 bases between them. CDR1 and CDR2 from the germline V gene are LNHDA and SQIVND (reference sequence). The CDR3 consists of 13 residues. This clonotype showed up many times. Study-wide results and caveats: Contamination of FACS-sorted repertoires by abundant clonotypes from the bulk population could occur. Weaker overall was a secondary response that nonetheless peaked faster, on day 5 versus 15. Reappearance after the booster was observed for most primary-vaccination clones (roughly 97% CD4, roughly 88% CD8).

5'RACE template switching generated TCR cDNA, adding a universal primer site and UMIs. TCRdb fed the 5' RACE reads into MiXCR, producing one record per CDR3 protein. The sample yields roughly 48,000 distinct CDR3 sequences, around 6.7% seen once. This TCR was sampled from a man aged 18-30 years who received the YFV17D yellow fever vaccine. This material consisted of CD8+ T cells not binding an NS4B(214-222) dextramer, sorted from PBMCs, taken roughly 46 days after the first yellow fever vaccination. The chain employs TRBV19 and TRBJ1-1, with D uncertain. The chain's CDR3 is CASSYAGGTEAFF. Written as DNA, the CDR3 is TGTGCCAGTAGTTACGCAGGAGGCACTGAAGCTTTCTTT. The full variable domain, with the rest looked up from reference TRBV19 and TRBJ1-1, is DGGITQSPKYLFRKEGQNVTLSCEQNLNHDAMYWYRQDPGQGLRLIYYSQIVNDFQKGDIAEGYSVSREKKESFPLTVTSAQKNPTAFYLCASSYAGGTEAFFGQGTRLTVV.